The 24 T cell receptor beta chains listed next were all sequenced from one sample in a study of T cell responses to AZD1222 COVID-19 vaccine. Data came from immunoSEQ multiplex PCR; TCRdb stores just in-frame clones and leaves some out. Of roughly 150,000 clones listed, 85% to 95% are singletons. This sample comprised peripheral blood, obtained on day 0 of AZD1222 vaccination. The receptors here all came from an adult in good health.

This chain connects TRBV19 to TRBJ1-1, with D possibly being TRBD1 (6 bases). This CDR3 comprises 15 residues. Germline-derived CDR1 and CDR2 are LNHDA and SQIVND (reference sequence). The ends were cut back, 6 bases at V and 2 bases at J, with 16 bases in the middle. The CDR3 here is CASRAGPRGNTEAFF. The CDR3, as DNA: TGTGCCAGTAGGGCCGGACCCAGGGGAAACACTGAAGCTTTCTTT.

The chain uses TRBV25-1 and TRBJ2-1, with 9 bases identical to TRBD2. J was trimmed by 1 base and V by 4 bases; bases with no gene match: 2. The CDR3 loop spans 15 amino acids. The germline CDR1 and CDR2 sequences are MGHDK and SYGVNS. The CDR3 DNA follows: TGTGCCAGCAGTGCCAGCGGGGGGTCCTACAATGAGCAGTTCTTC. Its protein is CASSASGGSYNEQFF.

V is TRBV7-8 and J is TRBJ2-7; TRBD1 aligns across 10 bases. The ends lost 3 bases at V and 5 bases at J; junction bases unmatched: 7. The CDR3 is 15 amino acids. Per the germline V gene, CDR1 is SGHVS and CDR2 is FQNEAQ. CDR3 sequence reads: CASSFRTGGWDEQYF. DNA for the CDR3: TGTGCCAGCAGCTTCCGGACAGGGGGTTGGGACGAGCAGTACTTC.

The rearrangement links TRBV9 to TRBJ2-3, with a tentative D call TRBD2 (5 bases). Trimming removed 7 bases at V and 2 bases at J, with 11 bases between. This CDR3 region has 13 residues. The germline CDR1 and CDR2 sequences are SGDLS and YYNGEE. CDR3 in DNA: TGTGCCAGCCGGCCGGGGAACACAGATACGCAGTATTTT. Protein sequence: CASRPGNTDTQYF.

The chain employs TRBV28 and TRBJ2-7; D might be TRBD2 (7 bases). This CDR3 has 15 residues. CDR1 and CDR2 (germline): MDHEN, SYDVKM. V dropped 4 bases and J dropped 2 bases, with 15 bases sitting between them. CDR3 nucleotides: TGTGCCAGCAGTTGGGGGGGGGCCGGTACCTACGAGCAGTACTTC. Encoded protein: CASSWGGAGTYEQYF.

This clone was counted once. V and J are TRBV18 and TRBJ2-1; TRBD1 aligns across 9 bases. This CDR3 comprises 17 residues. CDR1 and CDR2 from the germline V gene are KGHSH and LQKENI. The ends lost 4 bases at V and 1 base at J; junction bases unmatched: 8. The CDR3 reads CASSLFDRGGSYNEQFF. CDR3 nucleotide sequence: TGTGCCAGCTCACTCTTCGACAGGGGGGGATCCTACAATGAGCAGTTCTTC.

This clone was seen a single time. This sequence joins TRBV19 and TRBJ2-4; D call uncertain. This CDR3 contains 17 residues. V lost 4 bases and J 0 bases, leaving 16 bases between the germline ends. Germline V gene sequence: CDR1 LNHDA, CDR2 SQIVND (reference sequence). CDR3 amino acids: CASSTRSPNVAKNIQYF. In DNA, the CDR3 is TGTGCCAGTAGTACAAGGTCTCCGAACGTAGCCAAAAACATTCAGTACTTC.

The chain uses TRBV19 and TRBJ1-5; a possible D gene is TRBD1 (5 bases). CDR3 size: 14 residues. Looked up from germline, CDR1 is LNHDA and CDR2 is SQIVND (reference sequence). The V end was cut by 4 bases, the J end by 7 bases, with 14 bases between. CDR3 sequence: CASSTSGGEQPQHF. CDR3 DNA: TGTGCCAGTAGTACCAGTGGGGGGGAGCAGCCCCAGCATTTT.

V gene TRBV20-1 combines with J gene TRBJ1-5; no clear D gene. Germline V gene lookup returns CDR1 DFQATT and CDR2 SNEGSKA (reference sequence). V was clipped by 3 bases and J by 3 bases, with 12 bases between them. The CDR3 length is 14 residues. The CDR3 region is CSASVAVDNQPQHF. CDR3 DNA sequence: TGCAGTGCTAGTGTGGCAGTAGACAATCAGCCCCAGCATTTT.

The chain recombines TRBV25-1 with TRBJ1-1; weak D call: TRBD1 (6 bases). V lost 2 bases and J 0 bases, leaving 7 bases between the germline ends. The CDR3 covers 14 residues. Per germline, CDR1 MGHDK and CDR2 SYGVNS. The CDR3 DNA reads as TGTGCCAGCAGTGAAACAGGGATGAACACTGAAGCTTTCTTT. It translates to CASSETGMNTEAFF.

The chain combines TRBV15 with TRBJ2-4; D not certain. CDR3 length equals 13 residues. V was trimmed by 0 bases and J by 7 bases, leaving 7 bases between them. CDR1 and CDR2 from the germline V gene are LNHNV and YYDKDF (reference sequence). CDR3 sequence: CATSRELFNIQYF. CDR3 bases: TGTGCCACCAGCAGAGAATTGTTTAACATTCAGTACTTC. The full variable domain, rest sourced from reference TRBV15 and TRBJ2-4, is DAMVIQNPRYQVTQFGKPVTLSCSQTLNHNVMYWYQQKSSQAPKLLFHYYDKDFNNEADTPDNFQSRRPNTSFCFLDIRSPGLGDTAMYLCATSRELFNIQYFGAGTRLSVL.

The J gene is TRBJ2-2, the V gene TRBV29-1; D gene unclear. The CDR3 contains 13 residues. With 4 bases removed from V and 2 bases from J, the gap between germline ends came to 8 bases. Per germline, CDR1 SQVTM and CDR2 ANQGSEA. CDR3 sequence: CSVVGPNTGELFF. The CDR3 DNA sequence: TGCAGCGTTGTAGGCCCTAACACCGGGGAGCTGTTTTTT.

In this sample, this clone turned up once. The chain carries TRBV12-3 or TRBV12-4 and TRBJ1-5; weak D call: TRBD1 (6 bases). V was trimmed by 6 bases and J by 11 bases, leaving 17 bases between them. The CDR3 totals 13 residues. Written as DNA, the CDR3 is TGTGCCAGCAGAGATAGGGGGTCCGTAGCCCAGCATTTT. Translating gives CASRDRGSVAQHF.

The chain combines TRBV4-1 with TRBJ1-1, with no clear D. V was pared by 0 bases and J by 1 base, with 6 bases between. Germline CDR1 MGHRA, CDR2 YSYEKL. CDR3 length: 14 amino acids. The CDR3 sequence: CASSQEAKNTEAFF. CDR3 in DNA: TGCGCCAGCAGCCAAGAAGCCAAGAACACTGAAGCTTTCTTT.

CDR3 region: CASTPGRTGINEKLFF. Here the CDR3 DNA reads TGTGCCAGCACCCCCGGCCGGACAGGGATTAATGAAAAACTGTTTTTT. The V and J genes are TRBV6-2 or TRBV6-3 and TRBJ1-4; 8 nucleotides line up with TRBD1. This CDR3 spans 16 amino acids. Germline V lookup: CDR1 MNHEY, CDR2 SVGEGT. After removal of 7 bases from V and 4 bases from J, the junction contained 11 bases not matched to a gene.

V gene TRBV2 combines with J gene TRBJ1-4, with D maybe TRBD1 (6 bases). The CDR3 is 15 amino acids. Deletions cut 5 bases from V and 8 bases from J, with 18 bases between. Germline CDR1 is SNHLY and CDR2 is FYNNEI. The CDR3 DNA reads as TGTGCCAGCAGTCCGCCCCGGGGGGCTGGAGAAAAACTGTTTTTT. This codes for CASSPPRGAGEKLFF.

The genes are TRBV28 and TRBJ1-2; D is undetermined. The germline V and J ends were trimmed by 7 bases and 1 base, with 7 bases remaining between them. Germline assignment: CDR1 MDHEN and CDR2 SYDVKM. The length of the CDR3 is 12 residues. CDR3 protein: CASTRVNYGYTF. Written as DNA, the CDR3 is TGTGCCAGCACACGGGTTAACTATGGCTACACCTTC.

The chain employs TRBV19 and TRBJ1-2, with D tentatively TRBD1 (5 bases). The CDR3 runs 13 residues. Germline V CDR1 and CDR2: LNHDA, SQIVND (reference sequence). V was shortened by 5 bases and J by 5 bases, with 12 bases between the two germline ends. CDR3 amino acids: CASSSGASYGYTF. The CDR3 DNA sequence: TGTGCCAGTAGTTCTGGGGCTTCATATGGCTACACCTTC.

The V call is TRBV5-1, the J call TRBJ2-1; D possibly corresponds to TRBD1 (6 bases). Germline loops: CDR1 SGHRS, CDR2 YFSETQ. V lost 4 bases, J lost 15 bases, and 26 bases lay in between. This CDR3 is 15 amino acids long. The CDR3 here is CASSTQGDPQGGWFF. Here the CDR3 DNA reads TGCGCCAGCAGCACCCAAGGGGACCCACAAGGGGGTTGGTTCTTC.

The CDR3 sequence: CASSLSSSAPANYGYTF. DNA for the CDR3: TGTGCCAGCAGTTTATCTTCATCGGCACCCGCTAACTATGGCTACACCTTC. The gene calls are TRBV28 and TRBJ1-2, with D uncertain. The CDR3 length is 17 residues. Trimming shortened V by 1 base and J by 0 bases, and 15 bases separated the two germline ends. Germline V gene sequence: CDR1 MDHEN, CDR2 SYDVKM.

The chain couples TRBV21-1 to TRBJ2-7; the table's D call of TRBD2 was not tested on the DNA. TRBV21-1 is an annotated pseudogene. The CDR3 runs to 12 residues. The CDR3, as DNA: TGTGCCAGCAGCAATAGCGGGAGCGAGCAGTACTTC. This encodes CASSNSGSEQYF.

The rearrangement joins TRBV19 to TRBJ1-1, with D unresolved. CDR3 length: 12 residues. Trimming pared 3 bases from V and 8 bases from J, leaving 10 bases between. Germline lookup yields CDR1 LNHDA and CDR2 SQIVND (reference sequence). CDR3 coding DNA: TGTGCCAGTAGTATCGGGAGGTTAGAAGCTTTCTTT. Amino acid sequence: CASSIGRLEAFF.

The rearrangement links TRBV2 to TRBJ1-3, with D unresolved. This CDR3 is built from 14 residues. Trimming shortened V by 4 bases and J by 3 bases, and 10 bases separated the two germline ends. Germline lookup yields CDR1 SNHLY and CDR2 FYNNEI. CDR3 DNA: TGTGCCAGCAGTGTCAGGCGGAATGGAAACACCATATATTTT. It encodes CASSVRRNGNTIYF.

The chain recombines TRBV5-1 with TRBJ1-1; D gene ambiguous. The CDR3 totals 17 residues. V lost 0 bases and J lost 1, with 16 bases in between. Germline V gene data show CDR1 as SGHRS and CDR2 as YFSETQ. The CDR3 spells CASSLVRLGGGNTEAFF. CDR3 coding DNA: TGCGCCAGCAGCTTGGTTCGGCTTGGAGGTGGGAACACTGAAGCTTTCTTT.